The 6 T cell receptor beta chains presented below share a single source sample, sequenced in a study of CD8+ T cells in alopecia areata. As the sequencing template, cDNA was produced by extracting RNA and reverse transcribing it. The assay was immunoSEQ multiplex PCR, and TCRdb's table has in-frame clones only and misses some. In the table there are 200,000 to 250,000 clones, less than 50% of which are singletons. Treatment indicated: oral pan-JAK inhibitor, 5-10 mg twice daily. The sample in question was CD4+ T cells sorted from blood, obtained at roughly week 38, from a patient treated with tofacitinib. The receptors shown here come from a human donor with alopecia areata.

The chain employs TRBV29-1 and TRBJ2-3, with 7 positions matching TRBD2. This CDR3 spans 14 amino acids. The ends lost 7 bases at V and 3 bases at J; junction bases unmatched: 10. CDR1 is SQVTM, CDR2 ANQGSEA, per germline. The CDR3 DNA sequence: TGCAGCGGGGGGGGACGGTACCCAACAGATACGCAGTATTTT. It yields the protein CSGGGRYPTDTQYF.

This chain uses TRBV30 with TRBJ2-7; 9 bases line up with TRBD1. This CDR3 spans 12 amino acids. Trimming took 5 bases from V and 2 from J; bases not matched to a gene: 1. Germline CDR1 reads GTSNPN; CDR2 reads SVGIG (reference sequence). DNA of the CDR3: TGTGCCTGGGGACAGGGGACCTACGAGCAGTACTTC. Its translation: CAWGQGTYEQYF.

This rearrangement joins TRBV2 to TRBJ2-2, with D unresolved. CDR3 length equals 10 residues. V shed 8 bases and J shed 6 bases, with 4 bases lying between them. CDR1 is SNHLY and CDR2 is FYNNEI in the germline V gene. In nucleotides, the CDR3 is TGTGCCAGCCAGTCCGGGGAGCTGTTTTTT. It codes for CASQSGELFF.

This clone was found a few times. V is TRBV29-1 and J is TRBJ2-5; weak D call: TRBD1 (5 bases). CDR1 and CDR2 from the germline V gene are SQVTM and ANQGSEA. Trimming took 5 bases from V and 1 from J, leaving 8 bases between them. The CDR3 is 12 residues long. CDR3 in amino acids: CSVFTGQETQYF. CDR3 nucleotides: TGCAGCGTTTTCACAGGCCAAGAGACCCAGTACTTC.

This clone was picked up many times. This chain connects TRBV5-1 to TRBJ2-6, with D maybe TRBD1 (6 bases). The CDR3 extends over 17 amino acids. The V end was cut by 3 bases, the J end by 0 bases, with 13 bases between. Germline CDR1 is SGHRS and CDR2 is YFSETQ. CDR3 sequence (DNA): TGCGCCAGCAGCTACGCTACAGGGATCTCTGGGGCCAACGTCCTGACTTTC. Encoded protein: CASSYATGISGANVLTF. The full variable domain, its missing parts supplied by reference TRBV5-1 and TRBJ2-6, is KAGVTQTPRYLIKTRGQQVTLSCSPISGHRSVSWYQQTPGQGLQFLFEYFSETQRNKGNFPGRFSGRQFSNSRSEMNVSTLELGDSALYLCASSYATGISGANVLTFGAGSRLTVL.

This chain links TRBV29-1 with TRBJ2-5; tentatively, D is TRBD1 or TRBD2 (5 bases each). Trimming removed 6 bases at V and 5 bases at J, with 13 bases between. This CDR3 comprises 12 residues. Germline values: CDR1 SQVTM, CDR2 ANQGSEA. The CDR3: CSVAGRDETQYF. DNA of the CDR3: TGCAGCGTCGCGGGCAGGGACGAGACCCAGTACTTC.